This TCR beta chain comes out of a study of neurological immune-mediated disorders. This sample's time point: longitudinal time-point 1 (baseline). Individuals who volunteered at a blood bank located in Maryland, USA, made up the group of healthy controls. The authors produced cDNA by 5'RACE using 10-nucleotide random UMIs. MiXCR, run by TCRdb on the 5' RACE reads, gives a single entry per CDR3 protein. The sample records 60,000 to 90,000 distinct CDR3 sequences, about 9.4% being singletons. V lost 4 bases to trimming and J lost 10 bases; unmatched junction nucleotides: 7. Germline V gene lookup returns CDR1 SGHDT and CDR2 YYEEEE. This CDR3 is built from 12 residues.

V gene TRBV5-6 combines with J gene TRBJ1-1; 7 positions match TRBD1. The source material was PBMCs. The sequence was collected from a man aged 25 to 40 in good health. The CDR3 loop reads CASSRTGVRAFF. As DNA, the CDR3 is TGTGCCAGCAGCCGGACAGGCGTTCGAGCTTTCTTT.